This TCR beta chain was sequenced during a study of blood T cell repertoires in COVID-19. Overall study context: Nucleic acid was either cDNA or gDNA, and it came from T cells, B-cell-depleted T cells, or PBMCs.

CDR1 and CDR2 from the germline V gene are SNHLY and FYNNEI. CDR3 size: 13 residues. V dropped 3 bases and J dropped 8 bases, with 8 bases sitting between them. Researchers sorted participants into cohorts using their self-reported clinical history. All recovered Cohort 3 donors got two negative PCRs, got clearance, or saw symptom resolution. Generated by immunoSEQ multiplex PCR, the TCRdb table keeps only in-frame clones and is missing some. The table lists around 300,000 clones, 90% of them singletons. Source material: PBMCs or T cells enriched from blood (not recorded which). This chain uses TRBV2 with TRBJ1-6; possible D gene TRBD1, 5 bases. The TCR comes from a young woman who had recovered from COVID-19. CDR3 DNA: TGTGCCAGCAGTGACAGGGACTATTCACCCCTCCACTTT. Translated, it gives CASSDRDYSPLHF.